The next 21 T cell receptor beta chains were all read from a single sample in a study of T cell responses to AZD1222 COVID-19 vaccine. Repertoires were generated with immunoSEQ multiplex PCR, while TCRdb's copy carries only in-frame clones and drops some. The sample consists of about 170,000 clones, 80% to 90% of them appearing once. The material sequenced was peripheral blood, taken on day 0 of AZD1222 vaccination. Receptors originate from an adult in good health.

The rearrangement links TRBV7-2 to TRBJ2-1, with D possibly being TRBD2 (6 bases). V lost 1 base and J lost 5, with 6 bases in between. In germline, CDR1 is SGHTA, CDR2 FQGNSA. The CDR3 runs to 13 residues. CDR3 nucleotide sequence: TGTGCCAGCAGCTTAGGACTAGACAATGAGCAGTTCTTC. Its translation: CASSLGLDNEQFF. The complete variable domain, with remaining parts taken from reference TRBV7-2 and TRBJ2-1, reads GAGVSQSPSNKVTEKGKDVELRCDPISGHTALYWYRQSLGQGLEFLIYFQGNSAPDKSGLPSDRFSAERTGGSVSTLTIQRTQQEDSAVYLCASSLGLDNEQFFGPGTRLTVL.

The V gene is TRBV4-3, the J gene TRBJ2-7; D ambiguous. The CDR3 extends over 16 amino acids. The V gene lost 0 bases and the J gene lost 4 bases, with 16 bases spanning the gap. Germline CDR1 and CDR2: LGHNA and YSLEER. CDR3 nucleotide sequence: TGCGCCAGCAGCCAAGATTGGGCAAACAACAATTACGAGCAGTACTTC. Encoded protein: CASSQDWANNNYEQYF.

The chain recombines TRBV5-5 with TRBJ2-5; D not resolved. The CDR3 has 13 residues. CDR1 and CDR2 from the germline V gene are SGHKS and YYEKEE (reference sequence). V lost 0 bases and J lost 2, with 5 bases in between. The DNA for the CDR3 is TGTGCCAGCAGCTTGGTAGGACAAGAGACCCAGTACTTC. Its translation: CASSLVGQETQYF.

CDR3 loop: CAAGQDQDTQYF. The CDR3 coding sequence is TGTGCCGCGGGACAAGATCAAGATACGCAGTATTTT. The genes are TRBV12-3 or TRBV12-4 and TRBJ2-3; D might be TRBD1 or TRBD2, each matching 6 bases. V was clipped by 11 bases and J by 5 bases, with 14 bases between them. CDR3 length equals 12 residues.

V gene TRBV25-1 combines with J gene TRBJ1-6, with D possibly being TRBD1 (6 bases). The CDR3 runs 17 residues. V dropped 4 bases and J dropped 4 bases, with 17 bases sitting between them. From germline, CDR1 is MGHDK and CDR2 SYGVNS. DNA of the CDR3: TGTGCCAGCAGTGCCTCTACAGGGATCGGATATAATTCACCCCTCCACTTT. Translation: CASSASTGIGYNSPLHF.

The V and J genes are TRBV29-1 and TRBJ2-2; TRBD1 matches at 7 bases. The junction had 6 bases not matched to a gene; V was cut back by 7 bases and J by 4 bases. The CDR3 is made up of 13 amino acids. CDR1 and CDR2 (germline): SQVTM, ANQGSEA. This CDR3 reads CSARDSFTGELFF. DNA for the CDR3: TGCAGCGCCCGGGACAGCTTCACCGGGGAGCTGTTTTTT.

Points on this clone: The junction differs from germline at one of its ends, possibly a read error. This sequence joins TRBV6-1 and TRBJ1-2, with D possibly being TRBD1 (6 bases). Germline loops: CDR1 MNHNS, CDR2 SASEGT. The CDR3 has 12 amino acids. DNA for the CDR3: TGTGCCAGCAGAGAAGGGGGAGGTGGCTACACCTTC. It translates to CASREGGGGYTF.

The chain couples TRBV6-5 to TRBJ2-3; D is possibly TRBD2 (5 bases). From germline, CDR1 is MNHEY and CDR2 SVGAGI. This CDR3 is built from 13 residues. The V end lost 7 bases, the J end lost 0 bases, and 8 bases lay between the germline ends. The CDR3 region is CASIGGSTDTQYF. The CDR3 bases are TGTGCCAGCATCGGAGGTAGCACAGATACGCAGTATTTT.

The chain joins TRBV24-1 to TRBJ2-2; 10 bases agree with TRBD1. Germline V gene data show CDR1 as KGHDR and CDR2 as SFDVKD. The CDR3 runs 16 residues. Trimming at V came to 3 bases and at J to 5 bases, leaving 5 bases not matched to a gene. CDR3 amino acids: CATSDSGQGVTGELFF. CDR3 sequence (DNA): TGTGCCACCAGTGATAGCGGACAGGGGGTAACCGGGGAGCTGTTTTTT.

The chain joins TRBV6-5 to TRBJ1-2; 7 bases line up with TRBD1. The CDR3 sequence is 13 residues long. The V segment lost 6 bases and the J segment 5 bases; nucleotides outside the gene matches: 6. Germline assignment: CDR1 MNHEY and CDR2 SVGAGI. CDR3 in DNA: TGTGCCAGCAGATACAGGGGTTTTTATGGCTACACCTTC. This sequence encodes CASRYRGFYGYTF.

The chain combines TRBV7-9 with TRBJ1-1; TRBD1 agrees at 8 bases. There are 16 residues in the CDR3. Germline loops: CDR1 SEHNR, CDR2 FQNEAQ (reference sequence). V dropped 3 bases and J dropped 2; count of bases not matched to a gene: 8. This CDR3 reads CASSLPWDRINTEAFF. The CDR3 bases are TGTGCCAGCAGCTTGCCCTGGGACAGGATAAACACTGAAGCTTTCTTT. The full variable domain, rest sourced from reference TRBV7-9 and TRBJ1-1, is DTGVSQNPRHKITKRGQNVTFRCDPISEHNRLYWYRQTLGQGPEFLTYFQNEAQLEKSRLLSDRFSAERPKGSFSTLEIQRTEQGDSAMYLCASSLPWDRINTEAFFGQGTRLTVV.

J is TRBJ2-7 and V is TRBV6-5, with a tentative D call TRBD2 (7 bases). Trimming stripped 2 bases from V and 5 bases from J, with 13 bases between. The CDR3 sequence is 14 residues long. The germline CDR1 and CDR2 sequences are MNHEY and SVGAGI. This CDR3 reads CASSYLRGPNEQYF. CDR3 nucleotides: TGTGCCAGCAGTTACCTGCGGGGGCCGAACGAGCAGTACTTC.

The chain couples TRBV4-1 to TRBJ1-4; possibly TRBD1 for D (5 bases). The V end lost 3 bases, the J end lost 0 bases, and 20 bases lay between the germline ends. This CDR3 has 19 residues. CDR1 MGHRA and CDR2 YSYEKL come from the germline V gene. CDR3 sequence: CASSHNPGLVSATNEKLFF. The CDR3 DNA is TGCGCCAGCAGCCATAATCCGGGGCTTGTCTCGGCAACTAATGAAAAACTGTTTTTT.

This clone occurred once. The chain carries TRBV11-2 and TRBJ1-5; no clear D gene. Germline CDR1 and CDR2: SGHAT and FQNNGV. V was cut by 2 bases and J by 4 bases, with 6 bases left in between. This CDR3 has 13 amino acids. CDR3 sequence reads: CASSLQVNQPQHF. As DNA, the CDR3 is TGTGCCAGCAGCTTACAGGTAAATCAGCCCCAGCATTTT.

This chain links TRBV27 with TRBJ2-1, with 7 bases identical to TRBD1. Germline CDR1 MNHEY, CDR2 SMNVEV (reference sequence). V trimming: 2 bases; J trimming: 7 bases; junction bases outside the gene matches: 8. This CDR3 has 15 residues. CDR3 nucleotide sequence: TGTGCCAGCAGTTTACTGGCAGGGGGTATGAATGAGCAGTTCTTC. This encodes CASSLLAGGMNEQFF.

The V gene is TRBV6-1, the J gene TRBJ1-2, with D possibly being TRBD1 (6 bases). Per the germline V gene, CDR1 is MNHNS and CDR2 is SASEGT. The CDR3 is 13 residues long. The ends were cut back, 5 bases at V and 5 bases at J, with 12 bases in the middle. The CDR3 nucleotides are TGTGCCAGCAGTTCCAGACAGGCGTATGGCTACACCTTC. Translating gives CASSSRQAYGYTF.

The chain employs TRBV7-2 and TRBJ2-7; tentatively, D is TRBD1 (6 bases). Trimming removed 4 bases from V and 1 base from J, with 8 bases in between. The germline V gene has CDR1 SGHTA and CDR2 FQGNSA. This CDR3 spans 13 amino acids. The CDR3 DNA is TGTGCCAGCAGCTGGGGACAATCCTACGAGCAGTACTTC. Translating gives CASSWGQSYEQYF.

The CDR3 nucleotides read TGCGCCAGCAGCCTCGGACACAACAATGAGCAGTTCTTC. This encodes CASSLGHNNEQFF. The V gene is TRBV4-1, the J gene TRBJ2-1; the D gene is possibly TRBD1 (5 bases). Trimming stripped 4 bases from V and 5 bases from J, with 9 bases between. The CDR3 is 13 residues long. The V gene's germline CDR1 is MGHRA and CDR2 YSYEKL.

The CDR3 region is CASSDGGHNYEQYV. The CDR3 DNA is TGTGCCAGCAGTGATGGGGGACACAACTACGAGCAGTACGTC. The chain employs TRBV2 and TRBJ2-7; D is possibly TRBD1 (6 bases). The CDR3 has 14 amino acids. V was clipped by 3 bases and J by 3 bases, with 12 bases between them. The germline CDR1 and CDR2 sequences are SNHLY and FYNNEI.

The CDR3: CASRQDRQGIATNEKLFF. CDR3 nucleotides: TGCGCCAGCAGACAAGATCGACAGGGAATTGCAACTAATGAAAAACTGTTTTTT. The chain employs TRBV5-1 and TRBJ1-4, with 7 bases lining up with TRBD1. Germline lookup yields CDR1 SGHRS and CDR2 YFSETQ. The V segment lost 5 bases and the J segment 0 bases; nucleotides outside the gene matches: 13. The CDR3 is 18 amino acids.

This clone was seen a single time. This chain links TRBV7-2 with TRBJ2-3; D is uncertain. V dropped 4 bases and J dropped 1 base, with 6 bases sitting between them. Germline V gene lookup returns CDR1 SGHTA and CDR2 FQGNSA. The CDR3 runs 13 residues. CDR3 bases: TGTGCCAGCAGCTCCACGGGCACAGATACGCAGTATTTT. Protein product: CASSSTGTDTQYF.